Below are 3 T cell receptor beta chains sequenced from a single sample in a study of blood T cell repertoires in COVID-19. Method: immunoSEQ multiplex PCR; TCRdb's copy keeps in-frame clones and lacks some. The repertoire holds some 390,000 clones, with 75% to 90% as singletons. Material: PBMCs or T cells enriched from blood (not recorded which). The receptors originated from a man in his thirties or forties who had recovered from COVID-19.

The chain couples TRBV5-4 to TRBJ2-1, with D unresolved. Germline CDR1 is SGHNT and CDR2 is YYREEE (reference sequence). CDR3 size: 15 residues. With 0 bases removed from V and 0 bases from J, the gap between germline ends came to 7 bases. The CDR3 loop is CASSLGRSSYNEQFF. CDR3 DNA sequence: TGTGCCAGCAGCTTGGGAAGGAGCTCCTACAATGAGCAGTTCTTC.

The V and J genes are TRBV30 and TRBJ1-1, with unresolved D. V lost 2 bases to trimming and J lost 3 bases, with 10 bases between them. CDR1 is GTSNPN, CDR2 SVGIG, per germline (reference sequence). CDR3 length equals 13 residues. The CDR3, as DNA: TGTGCCTGGAGTCCCCAGCTAGACACTGAAGCTTTCTTT. Its protein product is CAWSPQLDTEAFF.

This rearrangement joins TRBV19 to TRBJ1-2; D not resolved. The V end lost 1 base, the J end lost 3 bases, and 12 bases lay between the germline ends. From germline, CDR1 is LNHDA and CDR2 SQIVND (reference sequence). The CDR3 extends over 15 amino acids. The CDR3: CASSIGRGVDYGYTF. The DNA for the CDR3 is TGTGCCAGTAGTATAGGTCGGGGAGTGGACTATGGCTACACCTTC.